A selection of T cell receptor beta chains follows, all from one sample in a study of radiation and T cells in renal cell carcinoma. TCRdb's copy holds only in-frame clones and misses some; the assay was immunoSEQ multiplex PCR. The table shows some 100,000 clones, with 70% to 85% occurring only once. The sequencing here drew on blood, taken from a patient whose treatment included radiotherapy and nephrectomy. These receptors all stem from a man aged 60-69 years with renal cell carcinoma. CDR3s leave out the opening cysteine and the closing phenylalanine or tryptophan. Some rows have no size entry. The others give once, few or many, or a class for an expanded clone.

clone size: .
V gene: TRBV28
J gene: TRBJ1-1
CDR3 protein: ASSFLTGMRLMNTEAF

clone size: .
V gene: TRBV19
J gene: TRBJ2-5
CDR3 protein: ASSIRLAGETQY

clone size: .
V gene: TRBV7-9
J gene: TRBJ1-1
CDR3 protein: ASSGQGVTEAF

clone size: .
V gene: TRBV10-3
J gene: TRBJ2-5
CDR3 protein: AITRGGGETQY

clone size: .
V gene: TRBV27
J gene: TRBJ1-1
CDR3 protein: ASSLQWGITEAF

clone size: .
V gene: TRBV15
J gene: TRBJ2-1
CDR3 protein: ATSRVGGTDEQF

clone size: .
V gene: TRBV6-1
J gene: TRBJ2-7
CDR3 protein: ASSVRDNYEQY

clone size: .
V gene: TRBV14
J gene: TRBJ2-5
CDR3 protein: ASNRGQGAQETQY

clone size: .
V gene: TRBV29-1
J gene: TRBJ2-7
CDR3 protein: SVEELAGKPYEQY

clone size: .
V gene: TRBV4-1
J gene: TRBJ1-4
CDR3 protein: ASSQADFRAGVDEKLF

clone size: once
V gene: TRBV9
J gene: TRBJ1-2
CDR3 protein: ASSVEGDSLYGYT

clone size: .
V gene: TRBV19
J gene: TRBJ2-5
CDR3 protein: ASSIFGTGQGAQTQY

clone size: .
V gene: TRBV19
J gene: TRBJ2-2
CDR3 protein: ASSTTLRNTGELF

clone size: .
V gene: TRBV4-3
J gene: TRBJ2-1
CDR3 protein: ASSQVRTSGNYEQF

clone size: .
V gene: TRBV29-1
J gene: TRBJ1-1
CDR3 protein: SVDDTLNTEAF

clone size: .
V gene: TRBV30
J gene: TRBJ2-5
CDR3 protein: AWSVESGGQETQY

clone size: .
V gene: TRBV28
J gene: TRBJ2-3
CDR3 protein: ASPPPAGLAGGDLTDTQY

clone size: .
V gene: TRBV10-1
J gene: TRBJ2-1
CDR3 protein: ASSERQSSYNEQF

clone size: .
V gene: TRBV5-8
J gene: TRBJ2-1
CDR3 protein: ASSLSRAFLNNEQF

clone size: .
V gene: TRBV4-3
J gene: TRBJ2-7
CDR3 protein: ASSQVSTGGYEQY

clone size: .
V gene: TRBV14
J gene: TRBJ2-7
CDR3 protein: ASPDYSLERN

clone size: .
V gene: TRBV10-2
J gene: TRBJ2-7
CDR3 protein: ASRAGAVEQY

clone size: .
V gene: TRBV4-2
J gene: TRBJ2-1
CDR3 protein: ASSPTGTGNYNEQF

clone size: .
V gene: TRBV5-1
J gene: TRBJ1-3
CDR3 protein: ASSLTTGENTIY

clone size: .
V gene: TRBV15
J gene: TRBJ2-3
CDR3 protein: ATSRGNVDTQY

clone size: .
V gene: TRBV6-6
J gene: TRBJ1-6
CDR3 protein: ASSYRGRQAAPLH

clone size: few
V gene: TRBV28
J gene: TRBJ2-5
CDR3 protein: ASSSPPSPQY

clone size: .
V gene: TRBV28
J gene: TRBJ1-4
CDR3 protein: ASSLFGGHEKLF

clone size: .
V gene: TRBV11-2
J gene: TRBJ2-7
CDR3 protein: ASSGGTSGLQSYEQY

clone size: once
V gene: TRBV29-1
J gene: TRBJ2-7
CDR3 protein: SVARDDGSEQY

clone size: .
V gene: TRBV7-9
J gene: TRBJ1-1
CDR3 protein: ASSLEGATEAF

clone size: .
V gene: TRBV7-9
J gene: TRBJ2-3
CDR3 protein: ASNLGAGGPGDTQY

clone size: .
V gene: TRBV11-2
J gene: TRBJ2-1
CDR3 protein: ASSGPGLAAYNEQF

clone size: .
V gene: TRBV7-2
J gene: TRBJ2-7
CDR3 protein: ASTRIADEQY

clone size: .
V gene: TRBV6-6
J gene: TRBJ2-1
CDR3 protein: ATEGLAGYNEQF

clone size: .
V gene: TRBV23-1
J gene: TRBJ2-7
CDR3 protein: ASSQLRDRAYEQY

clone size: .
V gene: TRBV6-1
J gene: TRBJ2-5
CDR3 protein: ASSVEWETQY

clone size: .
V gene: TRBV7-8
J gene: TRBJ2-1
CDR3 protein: ASSLRDRGLVEQF

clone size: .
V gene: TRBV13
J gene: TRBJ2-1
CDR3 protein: ASSPTSGLNEQF

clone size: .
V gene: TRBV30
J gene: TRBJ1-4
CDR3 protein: AGRGVEEKLF

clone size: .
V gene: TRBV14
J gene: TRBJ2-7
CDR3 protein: ASSQVRGRSSYEQY

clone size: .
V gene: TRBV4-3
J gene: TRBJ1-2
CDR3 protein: ASSQVTQAGYT

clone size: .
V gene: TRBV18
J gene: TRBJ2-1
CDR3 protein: ASSPRPHEQF

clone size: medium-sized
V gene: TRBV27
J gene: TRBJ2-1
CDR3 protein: ASSLASGAGNEQF

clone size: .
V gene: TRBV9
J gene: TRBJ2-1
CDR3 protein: ASSLRPERNEQF

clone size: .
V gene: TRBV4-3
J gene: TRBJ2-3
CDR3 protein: ASSQRSGSTDTQY

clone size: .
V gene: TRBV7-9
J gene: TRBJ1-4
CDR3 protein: ASSFLTEKLF

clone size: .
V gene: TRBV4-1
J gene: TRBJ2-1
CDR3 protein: ASSLPPGGGMSDNEQF

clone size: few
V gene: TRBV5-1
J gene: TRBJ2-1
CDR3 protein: ASSLMHNEQF

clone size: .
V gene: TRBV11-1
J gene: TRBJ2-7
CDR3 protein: ASSLEVGGSSSEQY